These 15 T cell receptor beta chains share one sample of origin, sequenced in a study of cytomegalovirus exposure and HLA in healthy donors. A multiplex PCR was run with 60 Vbeta primers and 13 Jbeta primers. Assay: immunoSEQ multiplex PCR; the TCRdb copy retains only in-frame clones and omits some. The sample lists 55,000 to 80,000 clones, under 80% occurring once. Sequencing was carried out using PBMCs. The receptors were gathered from a woman in her thirties in good health and CMV-seronegative.

The chain links TRBV27 to TRBJ2-7; 9 bases are a match to TRBD2. The CDR3 covers 14 residues. The trim removed 4 bases at V and 6 bases at J, leaving 7 bases unmatched. CDR1 is MNHEY, CDR2 SMNVEV, per germline (reference sequence). The CDR3 nucleotides are TGTGCCAGCAGTTATTCGTTGACTAGCGGCGAGCAGTACTTC. This gives the protein CASSYSLTSGEQYF.

This chain joins TRBV6-5 and TRBJ1-1; tentative D call: TRBD1 (5 bases). V was shortened by 5 bases and J by 4 bases, with 8 bases between the two germline ends. The CDR3 spans 12 residues. Looked up from germline, CDR1 is MNHEY and CDR2 is SVGAGI. CDR3 sequence: CASSHQGTEAFF. CDR3 DNA sequence: TGTGCCAGCAGTCACCAGGGCACTGAAGCTTTCTTT.

The chain combines TRBV7-9 with TRBJ1-1, with 9 bases aligning to TRBD1. CDR3 length: 14 residues. Trimming took 5 bases from V and 3 from J; bases not matched to a gene: 4. Germline CDR1 and CDR2: SEHNR and FQNEAQ (reference sequence). The CDR3 spells CASSRGTGHTEAFF. The CDR3 region has the DNA TGTGCCAGCAGCCGCGGGACAGGGCACACTGAAGCTTTCTTT.

This clone was recorded only once. This rearrangement joins TRBV27 to TRBJ2-1; 8 bases match TRBD2. V was clipped by 5 bases and J by 9 bases; unmatched bases: 9. There are 14 residues in the CDR3. Germline V gene data show CDR1 as MNHEY and CDR2 as SMNVEV (reference sequence). The CDR3 here is CASSTGLGIGEQFF. CDR3 nucleotides: TGTGCCAGCAGTACGGGACTAGGGATTGGTGAGCAGTTCTTC.

The chain joins TRBV5-1 to TRBJ1-4; TRBD1 agrees at 9 bases. The CDR3 is 14 amino acids. With V trimmed by 3 bases and J by 7 bases, 4 bases remained unmatched. Germline lookup yields CDR1 SGHRS and CDR2 YFSETQ. CDR3 sequence reads: CASSWTGEAEKLFF. CDR3 nucleotide sequence: TGCGCCAGCAGCTGGACAGGGGAAGCTGAAAAACTGTTTTTT.

The chain employs TRBV5-6 and TRBJ2-1; TRBD2 aligns across 7 bases. Losses at the gene ends were 5 bases for V and 4 bases for J; bases not matched to a gene: 6. The germline CDR1 and CDR2 sequences are SGHDT and YYEEEE. The CDR3 has 14 amino acids. The CDR3 nucleotides read TGTGCCAGCAGTCGCCTAGCGGCATACAATGAGCAGTTCTTC. Its protein is CASSRLAAYNEQFF.

The gene calls are TRBV6-5 and TRBJ2-7, with 12 bases lining up with TRBD2. CDR1 is MNHEY and CDR2 is SVGAGI in the germline V gene. The V and J ends lost 5 bases and 7 bases, in that order; junction bases with no gene match: 9. The CDR3 is 15 amino acids. CDR3 nucleotide sequence: TGTGCCAGCAGTCTCCGGACTAGCGGGACGAAGGAGCAGTACTTC. Translated: CASSLRTSGTKEQYF.

This clone was recorded only once. The rearrangement uses TRBV7-3 and TRBJ2-1; no reliable D call. This CDR3 contains 15 residues. Deletions cut 0 bases from V and 2 bases from J, with 8 bases between. The germline CDR1 and CDR2 sequences are SGHTA and FQGTGA. The CDR3 DNA is TGTGCCAGCAGCTTAACCCCCGGAGCCTACAATGAGCAGTTCTTC. Amino acid sequence: CASSLTPGAYNEQFF.

The rearrangement uses TRBV2 and TRBJ1-4; TRBD1 might be the D (6 bases). Trimming took off 2 bases at V and 10 bases at J, with 14 bases between the two ends. This CDR3 contains 14 residues. Germline CDR1 reads SNHLY; CDR2 reads FYNNEI. The CDR3 DNA reads TGTGCCAGCAGTGAACAGGGGCTAAAAGGAAAACTGTTTTTT. Translated: CASSEQGLKGKLFF.

For the CDR3, the DNA is TGTGCCAGCAGCTCCACCGGACTAGTCTACGAGCAGTACTTC. Encoded protein: CASSSTGLVYEQYF. This chain uses TRBV5-4 with TRBJ2-7, with 7 bases fitting TRBD2. This CDR3 comprises 14 residues. V lost 3 bases and J lost 3; bases outside the gene matches: 6. Germline V gene data show CDR1 as SGHNT and CDR2 as YYREEE (reference sequence).

The chain couples TRBV5-1 to TRBJ1-2; a possible D gene is TRBD1 (6 bases). CDR3 length: 14 amino acids. Trimming removed 4 bases at V and 1 base at J, with 11 bases between. Germline CDR1 reads SGHRS; CDR2 reads YFSETQ. The CDR3 is CASSPTGFNYGYTF. CDR3 coding DNA: TGCGCCAGCAGCCCTACAGGGTTTAACTATGGCTACACCTTC.

The J gene is TRBJ2-1, the V gene TRBV5-6; a weak D match, TRBD2 (5 bases). The CDR3 covers 13 residues. Trimming cost V 0 bases and J 8 bases, with 9 bases left between them. The germline gives CDR1 SGHDT, CDR2 YYEEEE. The CDR3 here is CASSLAWRDEQFF. CDR3 coding DNA: TGTGCCAGCAGCTTGGCCTGGCGGGATGAGCAGTTCTTC.

This chain links TRBV11-3 with TRBJ1-1; a weak D match, TRBD1 (6 bases). Trimming pared 5 bases from V and 4 bases from J, leaving 14 bases between. Germline V gene data show CDR1 as SGHNT and CDR2 as YENEEA. This CDR3 is 14 amino acids long. In nucleotides, the CDR3 is TGTGCCAGCAGCCCCCCAGACAGGCCCACTGAAGCTTTCTTT. This translates into CASSPPDRPTEAFF.

The V and J genes are TRBV27 and TRBJ2-3, with 15 bases aligning to TRBD2. Germline assignment: CDR1 MNHEY and CDR2 SMNVEV (reference sequence). The CDR3 spans 19 residues. J lost 3 bases, V lost 5 bases, and 12 bases had no gene match. The CDR3 sequence is CASSPHGTSGRLLTDTQYF. The DNA of the CDR3 is TGTGCCAGCAGTCCTCACGGGACTAGCGGGAGGCTATTGACAGATACGCAGTATTTT.

The CDR3 DNA reads as TGCGCCAGCAGCTGGGGACAGGGGAATTCACCCCTCCACTTT. Translated, it gives CASSWGQGNSPLHF. The chain employs TRBV5-1 and TRBJ1-6; the match to TRBD1 covers 10 bases. Losses at the gene ends were 3 bases for V and 7 bases for J; bases not matched to a gene: 1. Germline CDR1 and CDR2: SGHRS and YFSETQ. The CDR3 consists of 14 residues. The complete variable domain, with remaining parts taken from reference TRBV5-1 and TRBJ1-6, reads KAGVTQTPRYLIKTRGQQVTLSCSPISGHRSVSWYQQTPGQGLQFLFEYFSETQRNKGNFPGRFSGRQFSNSRSEMNVSTLELGDSALYLCASSWGQGNSPLHFGNGTRLTVT.